The source of this T cell receptor beta chain is a study of CD8 T cells in Susac syndrome. For this clonotype: The antigen is not known.

The authors negatively isolated CD8+ and CD4+ T cells and FACS-enriched TEMRA cells. The RNA input was roughly 0.45 to 1 ug, and it was reverse transcribed with random hexamers. An immunoSEQ multiplex PCR amplified TCR beta CDR3 over 54 Vbeta and 13 Jbeta. TCRdb passed the immunoSEQ multiplex PCR reads through MiXCR, listing each CDR3 protein once. The table records 330,000 or so distinct CDR3 sequences, 65% to 90% of them present only once. V was shortened by 3 bases and J by 5 bases, with 17 bases between the two germline ends. The CDR3 has 15 amino acids. The germline gives CDR1 PRHDT, CDR2 FYEKMQ (reference sequence). The study, taken as a whole, reports: Acknowledgment was made by the study that its TCR sequencing and HLA analysis involved a relatively small number of individuals.

This chain connects TRBV13 to TRBJ2-7, with D maybe TRBD1 (5 bases). The clonotype comes from a human donor with multiple sclerosis. Specimen: CD8+ T cells from PBMCs. The CDR3 region has the DNA TGTGCCAGCAGCTTGGGTGGGCAGGGATGGGACGAGCAGTACTTC. This gives the protein CASSLGGQGWDEQYF.